This T cell receptor beta chain was found in a study of blood T cells in healthy people across ages. Findings of the study overall: The study could not conclusively compare naive and antigen-experienced cells, given its unsorted PBMCs.

The table lists this clonotype with a few counts. Its target is not known. Then a second PCR, running about 6 to 11 cycles, was carried out with a sample-barcoded 5' primer and a J-beta primer mix. In TCRdb, the 5' RACE reads were re-called with MiXCR into one record per CDR3 protein. This repertoire shows about 1.1 million distinct CDR3 sequences, 35% to 45% found once; its top ten account for roughly 13%. This TCR came from a man aged 18 to 30 in good health. Sequencing was done on a sample of blood.

The CDR3 DNA reads as TGTGCCAGCGCTAGCTGGACAAGCACTTCCTACGAGCAGTACTTC. It is translated as CASASWTSTSYEQYF. The chain recombines TRBV6-4 with TRBJ2-7, with D perhaps assigned TRBD1 or TRBD2 (5 bases each). V lost 8 bases and J lost 1, with 18 bases in between. The CDR3 is 15 residues long. Germline V lookup: CDR1 MRHNA, CDR2 SNTAGT.